This TCR beta chain was captured in a study of response to subunit inactivated influenza vaccine. Study-level findings and limits: Few new T cells, the authors suggested, are recruited by each seasonal influenza vaccination.

In this sample, this clonotype turned up many times. Antigen unknown. TCRdb processed the RT-PCR reads anew with MiXCR; each CDR3 protein has one entry. In the table there are around 580,000 distinct CDR3 sequences, about 12% of which are singletons. The sample was PBMCs from blood, taken on the day of vaccination. This receptor was obtained from a man over 45 who received an inactivated influenza vaccine.

CDR3: CASSLADGENTGELFF. CDR3 nucleotide sequence: TGTGCCAGCAGCTTGGCCGACGGGGAGAACACCGGGGAGCTGTTTTTT. The rearrangement links TRBV5-6 to TRBJ2-2, with D possibly being TRBD2 (5 bases). This CDR3 spans 16 amino acids. The V end lost 0 bases, the J end lost 1 base, and 10 bases lay between the germline ends. Germline CDR1 and CDR2: SGHDT and YYEEEE.